This T cell receptor beta chain emerged from a study of CD8+ T cells in alopecia areata. The germline gives CDR1 SEHNR, CDR2 FQNEAQ (reference sequence). CDR3 size: 11 residues. Findings and limits, study-wide: Clonality in lesional scalp, especially alopecia totalis/universalis, exceeded that of normal scalp.

Concerning this clone itself: The antigen is undetermined. One end of the junction varies from germline; a read error may be responsible.

PBMCs served as the source from which CD4+ and CD8+ T cells were sorted. Once RNA had been extracted, it was reverse transcribed into cDNA to act as the sequencing template. Repertoires were generated with immunoSEQ multiplex PCR, while TCRdb's copy carries only in-frame clones and drops some. The profile shows 200,000 to 250,000 clones, around 50% of them singletons. Sequenced material: CD8+ T cells sorted from blood. This clonotype originated in a human donor in good health. The rearrangement uses TRBV7-9 and TRBJ1-2, with a weak D call TRBD1 (6 bases). The CDR3 sequence: CASSYGQQPFF. CDR3 nucleotide sequence: TGTGCCAGCAGCTACGGACAGCAGCCCTTCTTC.